A single sample is the source of the 13 T cell receptor beta chains below, sequenced in a study of control samples from healthy donors and cancer patients. TCRdb's copy holds only in-frame clones and misses some; the assay was immunoSEQ multiplex PCR. Counted here are just under 100,000 clones, over 85% occurring once; the ten biggest clones make up around 8.5%. The material sequenced was blood. All receptors derive from a man younger than 35 in good health.

The chain has TRBV5-1 and TRBJ2-1; no firm D call. CDR3 length: 13 amino acids. Trimming cost V 2 bases and J 6 bases, with 9 bases left between them. The germline V gene encodes CDR1 SGHRS and CDR2 YFSETQ. The CDR3: CASSFSRANEQFF. CDR3 bases: TGCGCCAGCAGCTTCAGTAGGGCCAATGAGCAGTTCTTC.

V is TRBV5-6 and J is TRBJ2-7; D possibly corresponds to TRBD2 (5 bases). V shed 2 bases and J shed 2 bases, with 14 bases lying between them. The CDR3 runs 15 residues. Germline lookup yields CDR1 SGHDT and CDR2 YYEEEE. The CDR3 loop is CASSFRWTFAYEQYF. DNA for the CDR3: TGTGCCAGCAGCTTCAGGTGGACTTTTGCCTACGAGCAGTACTTC.

The chain is built from TRBV27 and TRBJ2-1; 10 nucleotides line up with TRBD2. The V gene end was trimmed by 5 bases and the J gene end by 3 bases; junction bases not matched to a gene: 7. The CDR3 is 16 residues long. The germline V gene has CDR1 MNHEY and CDR2 SMNVEV (reference sequence). The DNA for the CDR3 is TGTGCCAGCAGTCCCGATCCTAGCGGGAGCTACAATGAGCAGTTCTTC. This codes for CASSPDPSGSYNEQFF.

The V gene is TRBV6-5, the J gene TRBJ1-1; TRBD1 aligns across 8 bases. J was trimmed by 10 bases and V by 9 bases; bases with no gene match: 13. CDR3 size: 13 residues. Germline assignment: CDR1 MNHEY and CDR2 SVGAGI. The CDR3 nucleotides are TGTGCCAGTTCCTCGGACAGGGATACCGCAGCTTTCTTT. The encoded protein is CASSSDRDTAAFF.

This chain uses TRBV6-5 with TRBJ1-2; TRBD1 is a possible D gene (6 bases). Germline V CDR1 and CDR2: MNHEY, SVGAGI. The CDR3 runs to 15 residues. Trimming stripped 6 bases from V and 5 bases from J, with 19 bases between. CDR3 sequence (DNA): TGTGCCAGCAGGACGGACAGCCGGGTCGAATATGGCTACACCTTC. Encoded protein: CASRTDSRVEYGYTF.

The chain carries TRBV2 and TRBJ1-5, with unresolved D. The CDR3 is 14 residues long. The germline V and J ends were trimmed by 4 bases and 3 bases, with 10 bases remaining between them. CDR1 is SNHLY, CDR2 FYNNEI, per germline. CDR3 region: CASSALGPNQPQHF. The CDR3 region has the DNA TGTGCCAGCAGTGCCCTCGGACCCAATCAGCCCCAGCATTTT.

The chain links TRBV19 to TRBJ2-5, with a possible D match to TRBD1 (5 bases). The CDR3 contains 11 residues. The V end was cut by 8 bases, the J end by 2 bases, with 6 bases between. Germline assignment: CDR1 LNHDA and CDR2 SQIVND (reference sequence). CDR3 coding DNA: TGTGCCAGTGGGGCACAAGAGACCCAGTACTTC. Translating it yields CASGAQETQYF.

The gene calls are TRBV13 and TRBJ1-4, with a weak D call TRBD1 (5 bases). There are 17 residues in the CDR3. Trimming took 0 bases from V and 0 from J, leaving 11 bases between them. The germline CDR1 and CDR2 sequences are PRHDT and FYEKMQ (reference sequence). The CDR3, as DNA: TGTGCCAGCAGCTTAGGCCTTGACAGTGCAACTAATGAAAAACTGTTTTTT. This translates into CASSLGLDSATNEKLFF.

The chain recombines TRBV27 with TRBJ2-7; no clear D. V was trimmed by 5 bases and J by 3 bases, leaving 14 bases between them. Germline V gene lookup returns CDR1 MNHEY and CDR2 SMNVEV (reference sequence). This CDR3 region has 14 residues. This chain's CDR3 is CASSAPGIIYEQYF. The DNA of the CDR3 is TGTGCCAGCAGTGCACCCGGCATCATCTACGAGCAGTACTTC.

This rearrangement joins TRBV15 to TRBJ1-4, with TRBD1 matching over 11 bases. This CDR3 comprises 16 residues. Germline loops: CDR1 LNHNV, CDR2 YYDKDF (reference sequence). Unmatched junction bases numbered 7, after V lost 2 bases and J lost 8 bases. DNA for the CDR3: TGTGCCACCAGCAGAATTACCGGGACAGGGGGGGAAAAACTGTTTTTT. Its translation: CATSRITGTGGEKLFF.

This clone was found once. CDR3 bases: TGTGCCAGCAGTGCCCGAACCCCGGGAAGGGGTGGCGATGAGCAGTTCTTC. Translated, it gives CASSARTPGRGGDEQFF. The V gene is TRBV25-1, the J gene TRBJ2-1; D possibly uses TRBD1 or TRBD2 (5 bases each). This CDR3 has 17 amino acids. V lost 4 bases to trimming and J lost 8 bases, with 24 bases between them. Germline V gene sequence: CDR1 MGHDK, CDR2 SYGVNS.

This rearrangement joins TRBV30 to TRBJ1-5; 7 bases are a match to TRBD1. The CDR3 consists of 14 residues. The junction had 8 bases not matched to a gene; V was cut back by 2 bases and J by 7 bases. Germline CDR1 GTSNPN, CDR2 SVGIG (reference sequence). CDR3 bases: TGTGCCTGGAGTCAAGGACAGGTACTGCAGCCCCAGCATTTT. It translates to CAWSQGQVLQPQHF.

V is TRBV7-9 and J is TRBJ1-2; D call uncertain. V gave up 1 base and J gave up 5 bases, with 5 bases separating them. CDR3 length: 12 amino acids. Germline values: CDR1 SEHNR, CDR2 FQNEAQ (reference sequence). CDR3 DNA: TGTGCCAGCAGCTTAGGGGGTTATGGCTACACCTTC. Translating it yields CASSLGGYGYTF.